This T cell receptor beta chain was documented in a study of shared clonotypes between healthy human individuals. The count of this clone is one. Antigen specificity is unknown. Whole-study results and caveats: Clonotypes not shared had lower generation probabilities than those common to all four donors.

With 4 bases removed from V and 2 bases from J, the gap between germline ends came to 10 bases. The germline V gene encodes CDR1 MDHEN and CDR2 SYDVKM. This CDR3 is 14 amino acids long. Assay execution took place at the deep level. Authors' methods: There were no quality scores in the junction-only immunoSEQ sequences, so filtering differed. Generated by immunoSEQ multiplex PCR, the TCRdb table keeps only in-frame clones and is missing some. The V and J calls and the clone size are those of that table, but D and trimming were determined from the DNA. The table shows around 510,000 clones, with 95% to 97% occurring only once.

The sequenced sample consisted of naive CD4+ T cells sorted from blood. Noted subset: CD45RA+ positively selected. The rearrangement joins TRBV28 to TRBJ2-3; D not certain. This clonotype was obtained from a woman between 25 and 40 years old in good health. The CDR3 DNA sequence: TGTGCCAGCAGTTCCGCGGAAGTCACAGATACGCAGTATTTT. Its protein product is CASSSAEVTDTQYF.